This T cell receptor (beta chain) was captured by sequencing in a study of shared clonotypes between healthy human individuals. Across the study: Donors, aged 18 to 49, were two women and three men.

Study-wide results and limits: Lower generation probabilities were found for non-shared clonotypes than for those shared by all four donors. With several donors compared, roughly 4.9% of naive CD4 clonotypes were shared.

About this clone itself: What it binds is unknown.

The CDR3 contains 14 residues. V lost 2 bases to trimming and J lost 6 bases, with 11 bases between them. Germline loops: CDR1 SGHVS, CDR2 FQNEAQ. CD45RO negativity and positive selection for CCR7 defined naive CD8 cells, a population that excluded terminally differentiated effector memory CD45RA+ cells. At the deep level, the assay was run. TCRdb keeps only in-frame clones here, not all; method: immunoSEQ multiplex PCR. Seen here are approximately 1.9 million clones, about 93% observed once, and the top ten hold around 1.7%. Material for sequencing was naive CD8+ T cells from PBMCs. J is TRBJ2-1 and V is TRBV7-8; D is uncertain. This TCR came from a man between 18 and 35 years old in good health. Some clones in this sample may be carry-over from other donors' samples. The DNA for the CDR3 is TGTGCCAGCAGCTTAATCCAGGTCGGCAATGAGCAGTTCTTC. This gives the protein CASSLIQVGNEQFF.